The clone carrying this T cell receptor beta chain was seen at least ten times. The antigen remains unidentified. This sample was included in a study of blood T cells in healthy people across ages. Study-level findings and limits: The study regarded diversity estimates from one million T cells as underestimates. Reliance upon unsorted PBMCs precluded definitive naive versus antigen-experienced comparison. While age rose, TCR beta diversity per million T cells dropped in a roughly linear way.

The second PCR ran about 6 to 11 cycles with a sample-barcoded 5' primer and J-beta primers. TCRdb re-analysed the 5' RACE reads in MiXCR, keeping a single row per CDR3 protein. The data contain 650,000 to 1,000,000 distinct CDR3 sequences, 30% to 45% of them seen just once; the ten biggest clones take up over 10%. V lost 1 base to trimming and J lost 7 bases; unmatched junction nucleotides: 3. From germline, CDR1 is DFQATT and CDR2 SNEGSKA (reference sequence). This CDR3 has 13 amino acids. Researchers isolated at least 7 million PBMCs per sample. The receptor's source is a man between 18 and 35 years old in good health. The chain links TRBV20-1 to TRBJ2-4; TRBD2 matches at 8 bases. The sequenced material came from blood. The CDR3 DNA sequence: TGCAGTGCTAGAGGTCCGGGGGGGAACATTCAGTACTTC. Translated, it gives CSARGPGGNIQYF.